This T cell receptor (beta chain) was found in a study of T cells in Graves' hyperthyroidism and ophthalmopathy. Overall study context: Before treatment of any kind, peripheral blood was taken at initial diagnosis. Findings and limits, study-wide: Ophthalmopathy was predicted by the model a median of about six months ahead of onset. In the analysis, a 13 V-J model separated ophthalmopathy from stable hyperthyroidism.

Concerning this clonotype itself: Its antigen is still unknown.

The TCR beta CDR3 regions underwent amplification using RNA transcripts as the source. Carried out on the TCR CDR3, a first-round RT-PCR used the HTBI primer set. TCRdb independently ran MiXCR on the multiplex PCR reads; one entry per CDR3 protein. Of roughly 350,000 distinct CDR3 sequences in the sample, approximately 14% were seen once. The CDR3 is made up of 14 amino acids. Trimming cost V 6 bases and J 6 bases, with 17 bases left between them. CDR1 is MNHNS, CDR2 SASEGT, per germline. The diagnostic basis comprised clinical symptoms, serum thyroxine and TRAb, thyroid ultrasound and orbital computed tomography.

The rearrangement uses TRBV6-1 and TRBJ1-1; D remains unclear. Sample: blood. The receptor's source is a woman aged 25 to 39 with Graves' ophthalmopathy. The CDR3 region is CASRSPGHGPEAFF. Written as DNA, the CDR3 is TGTGCCAGCAGATCCCCCGGGCACGGGCCTGAAGCTTTCTTT.